Listed here are 28 T cell receptor beta chains from one sample, sequenced in a study of T cells after yellow fever vaccination (dated by TCRdb to the late 2010s). What the treatment or condition label conveys for this sample: live attenuated yellow fever vaccine strain. Receptors were amplified or captured by 5' RACE. Sequencing used an Illumina NovaSeq 6000. Clones were called with MiXCR by TCRdb after fastp trimmed the public reads at Q25, and only in-frame beta chains were retained. Rows with a matching CDR3 protein are joined into one entry that keeps the most common DNA and genes. This sample holds over 300,000 distinct CDR3 sequences; roughly 3.9% were observed only once. The ten largest clones capture just under 25% of the sample. The sample in question was PBMCs, obtained 5 days after the yellow fever booster vaccination. The source is a man younger than 35 who received the YFV17D yellow fever vaccine.

The V call is TRBV15, the J call TRBJ2-1, with 10 bases that match TRBD2. Per germline, CDR1 LNHNV and CDR2 YYDKDF (reference sequence). CDR3 length: 18 amino acids. Trimming took 1 base from V and 3 from J; bases not matched to a gene: 9. The DNA for the CDR3 is TGTGCCACCAGCAGAGCGGGCAGGACTAGCGGACTCTACAATGAGCAGTTCTTC. Translating it yields CATSRAGRTSGLYNEQFF.

This clonotype was seen only a few times. This chain joins TRBV9 and TRBJ1-4; 7 nucleotides align to TRBD1. This CDR3 has 16 amino acids. With 0 bases clipped from V and 7 bases from J, the junction kept 9 bases outside the gene matches. CDR1 is SGDLS and CDR2 is YYNGEE in the germline V gene. The CDR3 bases are TGTGCCAGCAGCGTAGGGCCAGGGGACAGATCTGAAAAACTGTTTTTT. Amino acid sequence: CASSVGPGDRSEKLFF.

This chain joins TRBV6-2 or TRBV6-3 and TRBJ2-1, with D unresolved. The germline V and J ends were trimmed by 6 bases and 5 bases, with 14 bases remaining between them. In germline, CDR1 is MNHEY, CDR2 SVGEGT. CDR3 length: 14 amino acids. CDR3 sequence: CASSQTTLNNEQFF. The CDR3 nucleotides are TGTGCCAGCAGCCAGACGACCTTGAACAATGAGCAGTTCTTC.

This clonotype was detected only a few times. This chain uses TRBV5-1 with TRBJ2-5, with unresolved D. Germline V gene lookup returns CDR1 SGHRS and CDR2 YFSETQ. This CDR3 region has 13 residues. V was shortened by 0 bases and J by 4 bases, with 7 bases between the two germline ends. The CDR3 spells CASSLAVVETQYF. In DNA form, the CDR3 reads TGCGCCAGCAGCTTGGCCGTGGTAGAGACCCAGTACTTC.

This clonotype was observed many times. The rearrangement links TRBV7-9 to TRBJ1-6; tentative D call: TRBD1 (6 bases). The CDR3 consists of 15 residues. Germline V gene lookup returns CDR1 SEHNR and CDR2 FQNEAQ (reference sequence). Trimming left V 3 bases short and J 6 bases short, with 12 bases between. For the CDR3, the DNA is TGTGCCAGCAGCTTTTCAGGGGTCTCTAATTCACCCCTCCACTTT. It translates to CASSFSGVSNSPLHF.

This clonotype was seen repeatedly, ten times or more. The genes are TRBV20-1 and TRBJ2-1; no clear D. This CDR3 has 14 residues. V lost 5 bases, J lost 2 bases, and 13 bases lay in between. Germline loops: CDR1 DFQATT, CDR2 SNEGSKA (reference sequence). The DNA of the CDR3 is TGCAGTGCTCTCCACGCAATAACCTACAATGAGCAGTTCTTC. It codes for CSALHAITYNEQFF.

V usage is TRBV5-1 and J usage is TRBJ1-2; D is perhaps TRBD1 (6 bases). The CDR3 spans 16 residues. In germline, CDR1 is SGHRS, CDR2 YFSETQ. V lost 2 bases and J lost 3, with 17 bases in between. CDR3 protein: CASSLSRRGADYGYTF. In nucleotides, the CDR3 is TGCGCCAGCAGCTTATCGAGACGGGGGGCAGACTATGGCTACACCTTC.

This clonotype was found many times. V gene TRBV6-1 combines with J gene TRBJ2-7, with D unresolved. The CDR3 contains 13 residues. Germline V CDR1 and CDR2: MNHNS, SASEGT. V dropped 6 bases and J dropped 0 bases, with 9 bases sitting between them. CDR3 loop: CASRKRSSYEQYV. For the CDR3, the DNA is TGTGCCAGCAGGAAGAGAAGCTCCTACGAGCAGTACGTC.

In its sample, this clonotype was seen many times. The chain recombines TRBV24-1 with TRBJ2-3; D is unresolved. Germline V gives CDR1 KGHDR, CDR2 SFDVKD. Trimming shortened V by 3 bases and J by 0 bases, and 9 bases separated the two germline ends. The CDR3 extends over 15 amino acids. CDR3 loop: CATSDATDSTDTQYF. The DNA of the CDR3 is TGTGCCACCAGTGATGCAACGGACAGCACAGATACGCAGTATTTT.

The J gene is TRBJ1-5, the V gene TRBV25-1; TRBD1 agrees at 8 bases. Looked up from germline, CDR1 is MGHDK and CDR2 is SYGVNS. J gave up 5 bases and V 6 bases, and 3 bases lay outside the gene matches. CDR3 length: 13 residues. CDR3 DNA: TGTGCCAGCAGGGACAGGGAGGATCAGCCCCAGCATTTT. It yields the protein CASRDREDQPQHF.

Many counts were recorded for this clonotype. The V and J genes are TRBV4-1 and TRBJ1-5; a weak D match, TRBD1 (6 bases). Per germline, CDR1 MGHRA and CDR2 YSYEKL. V was pared by 1 base and J by 9 bases, with 7 bases between. CDR3 length: 12 amino acids. The CDR3 here is CASSQVGGPQHF. CDR3 in DNA: TGCGCCAGCAGCCAAGTAGGGGGGCCCCAGCATTTT.

V is TRBV28 and J is TRBJ1-2, with a possible D match to TRBD1 (5 bases). The CDR3 covers 15 residues. Trimming shortened V by 2 bases and J by 1 base, and 11 bases separated the two germline ends. CDR1 is MDHEN and CDR2 is SYDVKM in the germline V gene. The CDR3 DNA is TGTGCCAGCAGTTTAAGAGGGGCGTTTAACTATGGCTACACCTTC. It is translated as CASSLRGAFNYGYTF.

This clonotype was picked up many times. This chain links TRBV7-9 with TRBJ1-1, with D perhaps matching TRBD1 (6 bases). The CDR3 length is 13 residues. Germline values: CDR1 SEHNR, CDR2 FQNEAQ (reference sequence). Trimming took off 4 bases at V and 6 bases at J, with 12 bases between the two ends. The DNA of the CDR3 is TGTGCCAGCAGCTGGGGGGCAGGGCCTGAAGCTTTCTTT. Protein: CASSWGAGPEAFF.

This clonotype turned up a few times. The rearrangement uses TRBV19 and TRBJ2-4, with TRBD2 matching 8 bases. This CDR3 is 19 amino acids long. V shed 3 bases, J shed 1 base, and the junction held 14 bases outside the gene matches. Germline assignment: CDR1 LNHDA and CDR2 SQIVND (reference sequence). CDR3 coding DNA: TGTGCCAGTAGTATTGGGAGGATAGCGGGGAAGATTGCCAAAAACATTCAGTACTTC. It is translated as CASSIGRIAGKIAKNIQYF.

The chain links TRBV12-3 or TRBV12-4 to TRBJ1-2, with D possibly being TRBD1 (5 bases). The ends were cut back, 3 bases at V and 4 bases at J, with 15 bases in the middle. The CDR3 extends over 15 amino acids. Written as DNA, the CDR3 is TGTGCCAGCAGTTTGGGGACCCTTTTTCCCTATGGCTACACCTTC. It codes for CASSLGTLFPYGYTF.

This clonotype came up many times. The chain joins TRBV29-1 to TRBJ2-7; 9 bases align to TRBD1. J was trimmed by 0 bases and V by 6 bases; bases with no gene match: 6. The germline V gene has CDR1 SQVTM and CDR2 ANQGSEA. There are 14 residues in the CDR3. DNA of the CDR3: TGCAGCGTGAGGGGGGACAGGGCCTCCTACGAGCAGTACTTC. The encoded protein is CSVRGDRASYEQYF.

This clonotype was recorded at least ten times. This chain joins TRBV5-1 and TRBJ2-3; D may be TRBD1 (6 bases). Deletions cut 6 bases from V and 4 bases from J, with 9 bases between. Per the germline V gene, CDR1 is SGHRS and CDR2 is YFSETQ. The length of the CDR3 is 12 residues. CDR3 amino acids: CASTGAADTQYF. The CDR3 nucleotides are TGCGCCAGCACAGGGGCTGCAGATACGCAGTATTTT.

Only a few counts were recorded for this clonotype. This rearrangement joins TRBV3-1 to TRBJ1-3; D is uncertain. Trimming removed 0 bases at V and 0 bases at J, with 9 bases between. The CDR3 length is 16 residues. From germline, CDR1 is LGHDT and CDR2 YNNKEL (reference sequence). This CDR3 reads CASSQEGGSSGNTIYF. Here the CDR3 DNA reads TGTGCCAGCAGCCAAGAGGGCGGGAGCTCTGGAAACACCATATATTTT.

This clonotype has only a few counts. The V and J genes are TRBV18 and TRBJ1-4, with unresolved D. The ends were cut back, 3 bases at V and 0 bases at J, with 14 bases in the middle. Germline V gene sequence: CDR1 KGHSH, CDR2 LQKENI. The length of the CDR3 is 17 residues. The CDR3 protein is CASSPQRAATTNEKLFF. CDR3 bases: TGTGCCAGCTCACCCCAACGGGCAGCCACAACTAATGAAAAACTGTTTTTT.

This clonotype was seen a handful of times. The genes are TRBV11-2 and TRBJ2-1; 9 bases line up with TRBD1. V gave up 1 base and J gave up 9 bases; unmatched junction bases: 7. The CDR3 is made up of 15 amino acids. Germline assignment: CDR1 SGHAT and CDR2 FQNNGV. The CDR3, as DNA: TGTGCCAGCAGCTTAGTGGGACAGGGAGTTCGTGAGCAGTTCTTC. Translating it yields CASSLVGQGVREQFF.

The CDR3 is CASSQVSTNSPLHF. The CDR3 region has the DNA TGCGCCAGCAGCCAAGTTAGTACGAATTCACCCCTCCACTTT. The chain has TRBV4-3 and TRBJ1-6; unclear D gene. Deletions cut 1 base from V and 7 bases from J, with 8 bases between. From germline, CDR1 is LGHNA and CDR2 YSLEER. The CDR3 consists of 14 residues.

The genes are TRBV20-1 and TRBJ2-3; D not certain. This CDR3 has 14 amino acids. Germline V gene data show CDR1 as DFQATT and CDR2 as SNEGSKA (reference sequence). The V end lost 1 base, the J end lost 6 bases, and 14 bases lay between the germline ends. CDR3 sequence (DNA): TGCAGTGCTAGAGGGCCACCGTTAGGCGATACGCAGTATTTT. It specifies CSARGPPLGDTQYF.

This clonotype came up many times. The rearrangement uses TRBV5-1 and TRBJ1-5; D remains ambiguous. In germline, CDR1 is SGHRS, CDR2 YFSETQ. The CDR3 loop spans 14 amino acids. V was pared by 0 bases and J by 4 bases, with 8 bases between. CDR3 region: CASSLDRTNQPQHF. CDR3 in DNA: TGCGCCAGCAGCTTGGACAGAACTAATCAGCCCCAGCATTTT.

This clonotype has ten or more counts. An end of the junction differs from the germline gene, which may be a read error. CDR3 loop: CASSLSQETQYF. The CDR3 coding sequence is TGTGCCAGCAGCTTGTCCCAGGAGACCCAGTACTTC. The J gene is TRBJ2-5, the V gene TRBV5-1; D call uncertain. CDR1 and CDR2 from the germline V gene are SGHRS and YFSETQ. The CDR3 contains 12 residues.

This clonotype was detected only a few times. This rearrangement joins TRBV27 to TRBJ2-1; no definite D call. Looked up from germline, CDR1 is MNHEY and CDR2 is SMNVEV (reference sequence). V lost 2 bases to trimming and J lost 2 bases, with 7 bases between them. The CDR3 length is 14 residues. The CDR3: CASSLSMAYNEQFF. CDR3 nucleotide sequence: TGTGCCAGCAGTTTAAGTATGGCCTACAATGAGCAGTTCTTC.

This chain joins TRBV18 and TRBJ2-1, with D possibly TRBD1 on 6 matching bases. The CDR3 runs 14 residues. CDR1 KGHSH and CDR2 LQKENI come from the germline V gene. V was shortened by 0 bases and J by 8 bases, with 11 bases between the two germline ends. Here the CDR3 DNA reads TGTGCCAGCTCACCACCTAACAGGGCGGATGAGCAGTTCTTC. Translation gives CASSPPNRADEQFF. Full variable domain (remainder filled in from reference TRBV18 and TRBJ2-1): NAGVMQNPRHLVRRRGQEARLRCSPMKGHSHVYWYRQLPEEGLKFMVYLQKENIIDESGMPKERFSAEFPKEGPSILRIQQVVRGDSAAYFCASSPPNRADEQFFGPGTRLTVL.

This clonotype appeared a few times. This CDR3 is CASSLSGKSNQPQHF. CDR3 DNA: TGCGCCAGCAGCTTGTCAGGGAAAAGCAATCAGCCCCAGCATTTT. This rearrangement joins TRBV5-1 to TRBJ1-5; D perhaps matches TRBD1 (5 bases). This CDR3 spans 15 amino acids. V lost 1 base and J 1 base, leaving 9 bases between the germline ends. Germline-derived CDR1 and CDR2 are SGHRS and YFSETQ.

The V gene is TRBV3-1, the J gene TRBJ1-1, with D uncertain. Per the germline V gene, CDR1 is LGHDT and CDR2 is YNNKEL (reference sequence). CDR3 length: 13 residues. Deletions cut 4 bases from V and 1 base from J, with 7 bases between. CDR3 region: CASSPETNTEAFF. The DNA of the CDR3 is TGTGCCAGCAGCCCGGAGACGAACACTGAAGCTTTCTTT.